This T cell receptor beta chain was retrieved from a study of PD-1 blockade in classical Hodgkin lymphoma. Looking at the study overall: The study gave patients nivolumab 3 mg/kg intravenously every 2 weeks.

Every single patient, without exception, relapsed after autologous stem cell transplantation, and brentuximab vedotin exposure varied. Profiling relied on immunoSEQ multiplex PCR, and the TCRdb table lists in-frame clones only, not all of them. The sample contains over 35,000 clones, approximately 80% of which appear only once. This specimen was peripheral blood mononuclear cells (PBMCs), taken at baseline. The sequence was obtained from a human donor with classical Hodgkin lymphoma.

CDR3 bases: TGTGCCAGCAGTCCTGGGCGGGGTGGTAGCGGGAGAAGGAACATTCAGTACTTC. This gives the protein CASSPGRGGSGRRNIQYF. The genes are TRBV28 and TRBJ2-4; 9 nucleotides match TRBD2. The length of the CDR3 is 18 residues. The V gene's germline CDR1 is MDHEN and CDR2 SYDVKM. Trimming at V came to 5 bases and at J to 7 bases, leaving 18 bases not matched to a gene.